Each of the 10 T cell receptor beta chains below was sequenced from the same sample in a study of T cell clonotyping in hematopoietic cell transplantation (dated by TCRdb to the early 2020s). What the time point label conveys for this sample: recipient sample about 28 days before transplant, after cytoreduction. Libraries were made using the immunoSEQ multiplex PCR assay. TCRdb carries this immuneACCESS record with in-frame sequences only. Its versions omit some clonotypes, under half of them owing to an unresolved V gene in the studies checked, with the rest unexplained. The sample records 5,500 to 6,500 clones, around 97% of which are singletons. In total, the top ten clones hold roughly a sixth of the sample. This specimen was peripheral blood mononuclear cells, taken before stem cell transplant. Receptors were obtained from a man in his 70s with acute myeloid leukemia. Some clones in this sample may be carry-over from other donors' samples.

This clone came up once. The rearrangement uses TRBV10-3 and TRBJ2-7; 8 bases are shared with TRBD1. CDR1 ENHRY and CDR2 SYGVKD come from the germline V gene. CDR3 size: 14 residues. J lost 5 bases, V lost 7 bases, and 10 bases had no gene match. Here the CDR3 DNA reads TGTGCCATCAAAGAGGGCAGGGGGCTGGACGAGCAGTACTTC. Residues: CAIKEGRGLDEQYF.

The V gene is TRBV6-5, the J gene TRBJ1-1; D perhaps matches TRBD1 (5 bases). Germline assignment: CDR1 MNHEY and CDR2 SVGAGI. The CDR3 length is 14 residues. The ends were cut back, 4 bases at V and 2 bases at J, with 11 bases in the middle. CDR3 loop: CASSWNRHNTEAFF. The CDR3 DNA is TGTGCCAGCAGTTGGAACAGGCACAACACTGAAGCTTTCTTT.

V is TRBV25-1 and J is TRBJ2-7, with TRBD2 identical over 7 bases. This CDR3 is 14 amino acids long. With V trimmed by 1 base and J by 3 bases, 3 bases remained unmatched. The germline V gene encodes CDR1 MGHDK and CDR2 SYGVNS. The CDR3 sequence: CASSEWGGVYEQYF. CDR3 sequence (DNA): TGTGCCAGCAGTGAATGGGGGGGGGTCTACGAGCAGTACTTC.

The V call is TRBV6-1, the J call TRBJ1-1, with D hard to call. Germline loops: CDR1 MNHNS, CDR2 SASEGT. This CDR3 is built from 13 residues. Trimming removed 7 bases at V and 1 base at J, with 10 bases between. The CDR3 loop is CASNQEGNTEAFF. CDR3 DNA: TGTGCCAGCAATCAGGAGGGGAACACTGAAGCTTTCTTT.

The chain recombines TRBV30 with TRBJ1-1, with D perhaps matching TRBD1 (5 bases). The CDR3 runs to 13 residues. V dropped 5 bases and J dropped 3 bases, with 13 bases sitting between them. In germline, CDR1 is GTSNPN, CDR2 SVGIG (reference sequence). The DNA of the CDR3 is TGTGCCTGGGGACGACAGTTGCACACTGAAGCTTTCTTT. Residues: CAWGRQLHTEAFF.

The chain couples TRBV4-3 to TRBJ1-4; maybe TRBD1 (5 bases). V dropped 0 bases and J dropped 5 bases, with 28 bases sitting between them. The CDR3 totals 21 residues. Per the germline V gene, CDR1 is LGHNA and CDR2 is YSLEER. This CDR3 is CASSQDPSGWTSVGPNEKLFF. The CDR3 DNA reads as TGCGCCAGCAGCCAAGATCCTTCAGGTTGGACCTCCGTGGGACCAAATGAAAAACTGTTTTTT.

The chain carries TRBV12-5 and TRBJ1-5; no clear D gene. Germline V gene sequence: CDR1 LGHNT, CDR2 FRNRAP. V lost 4 bases, J lost 1 base, and 5 bases lay in between. The CDR3 is made up of 13 amino acids. The CDR3 nucleotides are TGTGCTAGTGGTTGGGAGAGCAATCAGCCCCAGCATTTT. Translated, it gives CASGWESNQPQHF.

V usage is TRBV30 and J usage is TRBJ1-4; D is ambiguous. This CDR3 has 14 residues. Trimming removed 5 bases at V and 0 bases at J, with 10 bases between. Germline loops: CDR1 GTSNPN, CDR2 SVGIG (reference sequence). The CDR3 nucleotides are TGTGCCTGGGTGGACGGATCAACTAATGAAAAACTGTTTTTT. Protein: CAWVDGSTNEKLFF.

The sample holds one count of this clone. The rearrangement joins TRBV11-2 to TRBJ2-5; 9 bases map to TRBD1. The CDR3 is 15 amino acids. V dropped 5 bases and J dropped 0; count of bases not matched to a gene: 4. Germline V lookup: CDR1 SGHAT, CDR2 FQNNGV. Written as DNA, the CDR3 is TGTGCCAGCAGCCAAACAGGGGGCTACCAAGAGACCCAGTACTTC. This codes for CASSQTGGYQETQYF.

The rearrangement joins TRBV19 to TRBJ2-7; 9 positions match TRBD2. CDR1 and CDR2 from the germline V gene are LNHDA and SQIVND (reference sequence). V shed 4 bases, J shed 0 bases, and the junction held 4 bases outside the gene matches. This CDR3 region has 15 residues. In DNA form, the CDR3 reads TGTGCCAGTAGTAGGCGGGAGGGCCTCTCCTACGAGCAGTACTTC. This translates into CASSRREGLSYEQYF.